The text below deals with one T cell receptor beta chain. The antigen remains unidentified. The CDR3 carries no conserved terminal phenylalanine or tryptophan, so it likely arises from a read error. Co-extracting RNA and DNA was done with about 18-33 mg of unsorted bulk tissue as input. Patients underwent surgical resection for primary liver carcinoma. None of the patients had received treatment, and all had chronic HBV infection. The researchers produced TCR beta cDNA from approximately 540 ng total RNA with a constant-region primer. What produced the TCR beta libraries was three nested multiplex PCR rounds using slightly modified ARM-PCR. Amplification in the first two PCR rounds was performed using TRBV1-TRBV30 forward primers and a C-beta reverse primer for about 10 cycles each. One entry per CDR3 protein results from TCRdb running MiXCR on the multiplex PCR reads. The sample yields roughly 80,000 distinct CDR3 sequences, 70% to 75% seen once.

This sample was taken from a study of tumor-infiltrating lymphocytes in primary liver carcinoma. Turning to the study itself: Stage T1-T3 N0M0 tumors spanned about 4.2 to 11 cm.

This CDR3 comprises 15 residues. Germline V lookup: CDR1 SQVTM, CDR2 ANQGSEA. With 6 bases removed from V and 10 bases from J, the gap between germline ends came to 22 bases. Regarding the study as a whole: The study found a significantly higher top-250-clone fraction in tumors than in blood (p = 0.039).

The receptor was derived from a woman between 55 and 75 years old with primary liver carcinoma and hepatitis B virus infection. The material sequenced was liver tumor tissue from sampling region 4. Regarding subset: tumor region T4, right-lateral pole. The J gene is TRBJ2-6, the V gene TRBV29-1; D call uncertain. The CDR3 sequence is CSVLIRYSSNNVLTL. The CDR3 bases are TGCAGCGTGCTTATCCGCTACAGCAGTAATAACGTCCTGACTTTG.